The 30 T cell receptor beta chains below were found in one sample sequenced in a study of shared clonotypes between healthy human individuals. Naive CD8 cells lacked CD45RO and underwent positive selection for CCR7, leaving out terminally differentiated effector memory CD45RA+ cells. Using immunoSEQ multiplex PCR, the repertoire was profiled, and TCRdb retains in-frame clones only, with some absent. The repertoire holds about 580,000 clones, with 95% to 98% as singletons. The sequenced material came from naive CD8+ T cells sorted from blood. These receptors came from a man aged 30 to 45 in good health.

This chain connects TRBV11-3 to TRBJ2-7, with D unclear. This CDR3 region has 13 residues. Between the trimmed V and J ends, which lost 5 bases and 1 base, there was a span of 9 bases. Germline values: CDR1 SGHNT, CDR2 YENEEA. The DNA of the CDR3 is TGTGCCAGCAGCGCGCGAGAGTCCTACGAGCAGTACTTC. Translating gives CASSARESYEQYF.

The chain is built from TRBV11-2 and TRBJ2-1, with D perhaps matching TRBD1 or TRBD2 (5 bases each). This CDR3 is built from 11 residues. Trimming took 5 bases from V and 13 from J, leaving 12 bases between them. Germline V gene data show CDR1 as SGHAT and CDR2 as FQNNGV. In nucleotides, the CDR3 is TGTGCCAGCAGCCCCGGGACGACACAGTTCTTC. Translating gives CASSPGTTQFF.

This clone occurred once. The chain combines TRBV7-2 with TRBJ2-7; 11 positions match TRBD2. This CDR3 is 14 amino acids long. In germline, CDR1 is SGHTA, CDR2 FQGNSA. Trimming took 7 bases from V and 3 from J; bases not matched to a gene: 5. CDR3: CASTTSGSSYEQYF. CDR3 bases: TGTGCCAGCACCACTAGCGGGAGTAGCTACGAGCAGTACTTC.

For this clone: Its ends do not fully match the called genes, so a read error is possible. The rearrangement links TRBV4-1 to TRBJ2-2; D remains ambiguous. The germline gives CDR1 MGHRA, CDR2 YSYEKL. The CDR3 consists of 14 residues. CDR3 coding DNA: TGCGCCAGCAGCCAAGATATGGGCACCGGCGAGCTGTTTTTT. Translated, it gives CASSQDMGTGELFF.

As concerns this clone: Other nucleotide sequences from this sample produce the same CDR3. J is TRBJ2-2 and V is TRBV7-9; D remains unclear. V was shortened by 1 base and J by 2 bases, with 5 bases between the two germline ends. The CDR3 is 14 residues long. Germline CDR1 and CDR2: SEHNR and FQNEAQ (reference sequence). The CDR3 loop reads CASSLGRNTGELFF. For the CDR3, the DNA is TGTGCCAGCAGCTTAGGCAGAAACACCGGGGAGCTGTTTTTT.

The J gene is TRBJ1-2, the V gene TRBV27; TRBD1 might be the D (6 bases). The CDR3 has 12 amino acids. Per germline, CDR1 MNHEY and CDR2 SMNVEV (reference sequence). Deletions cut 4 bases from V and 8 bases from J, with 11 bases between. The CDR3 is CASSSGQRGYTF. Written as DNA, the CDR3 is TGTGCCAGCAGTTCTGGACAGCGGGGCTACACCTTC.

The gene calls are TRBV5-4 and TRBJ1-2; D call uncertain. Germline CDR1 reads SGHNT; CDR2 reads YYREEE (reference sequence). This CDR3 is built from 14 residues. Trimming took off 4 bases at V and 4 bases at J, with 14 bases between the two ends. The CDR3 DNA is TGTGCCAGCAGCGACGACGGCGAAACCTATGGCTACACCTTC. Amino acid sequence: CASSDDGETYGYTF.

This chain joins TRBV6-1 and TRBJ2-7, with 8 bases identical to TRBD1. J was trimmed by 4 bases and V by 2 bases; bases with no gene match: 7. The germline V gene encodes CDR1 MNHNS and CDR2 SASEGT. The CDR3 has 15 residues. The CDR3 DNA reads as TGTGCCAGCAGTGAAACCGGGACAGGTATATACGAGCAGTACTTC. Its protein is CASSETGTGIYEQYF.

This chain joins TRBV27 and TRBJ2-7; the D is unclear. The germline gives CDR1 MNHEY, CDR2 SMNVEV (reference sequence). The CDR3 length is 12 residues. The germline V and J ends were trimmed by 3 bases and 0 bases, with 3 bases remaining between them. CDR3 coding DNA: TGTGCCAGCAGTTTGGACTCCTACGAGCAGTACTTC. Translating it yields CASSLDSYEQYF.

The chain carries TRBV15 and TRBJ2-7; no definite D call. The V end lost 0 bases, the J end lost 0 bases, and 9 bases lay between the germline ends. The length of the CDR3 is 15 residues. Germline CDR1 reads LNHNV; CDR2 reads YYDKDF (reference sequence). This chain's CDR3 is CATSREAGDSYEQYF. The CDR3 DNA sequence: TGTGCCACCAGCAGAGAGGCAGGTGACTCCTACGAGCAGTACTTC.

V gene TRBV11-3 combines with J gene TRBJ2-7; 7 positions agree with TRBD1. Unmatched junction bases numbered 5, after V lost 4 bases and J lost 2 bases. Germline V gives CDR1 SGHNT, CDR2 YENEEA. This CDR3 comprises 14 residues. The chain's CDR3 is CASSSRDSPYEQYF. The CDR3, as DNA: TGTGCCAGCAGCTCCCGGGACAGCCCCTACGAGCAGTACTTC.

The rearrangement joins TRBV7-6 to TRBJ1-4, with TRBD1 as a possible D gene (5 bases). CDR3 length: 16 amino acids. Germline V gene sequence: CDR1 SGHVS, CDR2 FNYEAQ. Trimming cost V 2 bases and J 3 bases, with 13 bases left between them. The CDR3 loop reads CASSLITGRANEKLFF. The CDR3 DNA follows: TGTGCCAGCAGCTTAATTACAGGCCGGGCTAATGAAAAACTGTTTTTT.

This rearrangement joins TRBV5-6 to TRBJ2-4; either TRBD1 or TRBD2 may supply D (6 bases each). Germline CDR1 and CDR2: SGHDT and YYEEEE. This CDR3 contains 16 residues. V lost 2 bases and J lost 2, with 14 bases in between. DNA of the CDR3: TGTGCCAGCAGCTTCCCCGGGGGCAGGTCCAAAAACATTCAGTACTTC. This codes for CASSFPGGRSKNIQYF.

This rearrangement joins TRBV27 to TRBJ2-3; no reliable D call. The V end lost 0 bases, the J end lost 0 bases, and 7 bases lay between the germline ends. Looked up from germline, CDR1 is MNHEY and CDR2 is SMNVEV (reference sequence). The CDR3 totals 15 residues. The CDR3 reads CASSLSTLSTDTQYF. CDR3 bases: TGTGCCAGCAGTTTATCCACCCTCAGCACAGATACGCAGTATTTT.

This chain joins TRBV2 and TRBJ2-7; 8 bases are shared with TRBD2. Germline V gives CDR1 SNHLY, CDR2 FYNNEI. The length of the CDR3 is 15 residues. V trimming: 1 base; J trimming: 4 bases; junction bases outside the gene matches: 6. CDR3 in amino acids: CASSEDGTSWYEQYF. The CDR3 DNA sequence: TGTGCCAGCAGTGAAGATGGGACTAGTTGGTACGAGCAGTACTTC.

The chain carries TRBV2 and TRBJ1-1; D unresolved. V was cut by 6 bases and J by 6 bases, with 5 bases left in between. The CDR3 length is 10 residues. Germline V gene data show CDR1 as SNHLY and CDR2 as FYNNEI. The CDR3 DNA is TGTGCCAGCAGCGGCCCTGAAGCTTTCTTT. It is translated as CASSGPEAFF.

This clone showed up just once. The chain links TRBV6-6 to TRBJ2-2; no definite D call. Germline V gene data show CDR1 as MNHNY and CDR2 as SVGAGI (reference sequence). Trimming shortened V by 4 bases and J by 0 bases, and 9 bases separated the two germline ends. CDR3 length: 15 residues. The CDR3: CASSFRAANTGELFF. CDR3 DNA: TGTGCCAGCAGTTTCCGGGCCGCGAACACCGGGGAGCTGTTTTTT.

This clone was observed once. The chain has TRBV28 and TRBJ1-5, with TRBD1 as a possible D gene (6 bases). V lost 8 bases and J 4 bases, leaving 24 bases between the germline ends. This CDR3 is 17 amino acids long. Germline V gene sequence: CDR1 MDHEN, CDR2 SYDVKM. The CDR3 DNA reads as TGTGCCAGCGACCCCTTGGCCCAGGGGTACCAAAATCAGCCCCAGCATTTT. Protein sequence: CASDPLAQGYQNQPQHF.

Note on this clone: The same CDR3 arises from other DNA sequences in this sample as well. The chain has TRBV7-9 and TRBJ2-7; no firm D call. Germline values: CDR1 SEHNR, CDR2 FQNEAQ (reference sequence). The CDR3 loop spans 12 amino acids. Trimming cost V 0 bases and J 3 bases, with 3 bases left between them. CDR3 loop: CASSLALYEQYF. CDR3 sequence (DNA): TGTGCCAGCAGCTTAGCGCTCTACGAGCAGTACTTC.

This chain connects TRBV27 to TRBJ2-5, with 13 bases lining up with TRBD2. The CDR3 contains 14 residues. The V and J ends lost 5 bases and 5 bases, in that order; junction bases with no gene match: 2. Germline lookup yields CDR1 MNHEY and CDR2 SMNVEV (reference sequence). In DNA form, the CDR3 reads TGTGCCAGCAGTCCACTAGCGGGAGGGGAGACCCAGTACTTC. Its translation is CASSPLAGGETQYF.

V gene TRBV9 combines with J gene TRBJ2-7; D might be TRBD1 (5 bases). The germline V and J ends were trimmed by 4 bases and 2 bases, with 13 bases remaining between them. CDR3 length: 14 amino acids. Germline V gene lookup returns CDR1 SGDLS and CDR2 YYNGEE. The CDR3 sequence is CASSPEDNPYEQYF. DNA for the CDR3: TGTGCCAGCAGCCCTGAGGACAACCCCTACGAGCAGTACTTC.

V usage is TRBV6-6 and J usage is TRBJ1-1, with no clear D. V was pared by 8 bases and J by 7 bases, with 11 bases between. The CDR3 totals 11 residues. The V gene's germline CDR1 is MNHNY and CDR2 SVGAGI (reference sequence). The CDR3 DNA reads as TGTGCCAGCCTTATACGGGGTGAAGCTTTCTTT. This codes for CASLIRGEAFF.

The V gene is TRBV27, the J gene TRBJ2-2; D gene ambiguous. The CDR3 runs 15 residues. Germline values: CDR1 MNHEY, CDR2 SMNVEV (reference sequence). Trimming left V 5 bases short and J 3 bases short, with 13 bases between. The CDR3 DNA reads TGTGCCAGCAGTACCCGAGAAGAATACACCGGGGAGCTGTTTTTT. Its translation: CASSTREEYTGELFF.

V usage is TRBV6-5 and J usage is TRBJ2-1; 9 nucleotides agree with TRBD1. With 5 bases clipped from V and 9 bases from J, the junction kept 8 bases outside the gene matches. Germline V gene lookup returns CDR1 MNHEY and CDR2 SVGAGI. The CDR3 covers 14 residues. This chain's CDR3 is CASSVSGTGFEQFF. The CDR3, as DNA: TGTGCCAGCAGTGTCTCCGGGACAGGGTTTGAGCAGTTCTTC.

The rearrangement joins TRBV29-1 to TRBJ2-3; D not certain. Trimming took off 5 bases at V and 2 bases at J, with 8 bases between the two ends. CDR3 length: 12 amino acids. The germline gives CDR1 SQVTM, CDR2 ANQGSEA. CDR3 protein: CSVLGNTDTQYF. The CDR3 DNA sequence: TGCAGCGTTCTTGGGAACACAGATACGCAGTATTTT.

The gene calls are TRBV7-9 and TRBJ2-7; 7 bases match TRBD1. This CDR3 spans 15 amino acids. V was clipped by 3 bases and J by 7 bases; unmatched bases: 12. Germline V gene lookup returns CDR1 SEHNR and CDR2 FQNEAQ (reference sequence). The DNA of the CDR3 is TGTGCCAGCAGCTTTATCGCCGGGACAGAGGAGGAGCAGTACTTC. It translates to CASSFIAGTEEEQYF.

This clone showed up just once. The V call is TRBV19, the J call TRBJ1-1; no definite D call. This CDR3 is 12 amino acids long. The ends were cut back, 9 bases at V and 5 bases at J, with 13 bases in the middle. Germline values: CDR1 LNHDA, CDR2 SQIVND (reference sequence). CDR3: CASGFPGTEAFF. The CDR3 coding sequence is TGTGCCAGCGGATTTCCGGGGACTGAAGCTTTCTTT.

This rearrangement joins TRBV9 to TRBJ2-3; D call uncertain. CDR1 and CDR2 from the germline V gene are SGDLS and YYNGEE. The ends were cut back, 0 bases at V and 4 bases at J, with 3 bases in the middle. The CDR3 runs 12 residues. Written as DNA, the CDR3 is TGTGCCAGCAGCGTAGATGCAGATACGCAGTATTTT. It yields the protein CASSVDADTQYF.

The J gene is TRBJ2-5, the V gene TRBV4-1; TRBD1 aligns across 12 bases. Germline CDR1 is MGHRA and CDR2 is YSYEKL. Losses at the gene ends were 5 bases for V and 4 bases for J; bases not matched to a gene: 11. The CDR3 totals 17 residues. The CDR3 protein is CASSDSRGTGGVETQYF. The CDR3 bases are TGCGCCAGCAGCGACTCACGCGGGACAGGGGGCGTAGAGACCCAGTACTTC.

The CDR3 loop reads CSKTGTSDQETQYF. DNA for the CDR3: TGCAGCAAAACCGGGACTAGCGACCAAGAGACCCAGTACTTC. This chain connects TRBV29-1 to TRBJ2-5; 10 nucleotides align to TRBD2. The germline gives CDR1 SQVTM, CDR2 ANQGSEA. The CDR3 is 14 residues long. The junction had 6 bases not matched to a gene; V was cut back by 8 bases and J by 0 bases.